The 27 T cell receptor beta chains listed next were all sequenced from one sample in a study of cytomegalovirus exposure and HLA in healthy donors (dated by TCRdb to the late 2010s). Libraries were constructed by the immunoSEQ multiplex PCR assay. For the multiplex PCR, a mixture combining 60 forward primers for TCR Vbeta segments and 13 reverse primers for TCR Jbeta segments was used. TCRdb carries this immuneACCESS record with in-frame sequences only. Its versions omit some clonotypes, under half of them owing to an unresolved V gene in the studies checked, with the rest unexplained. This sample lists some 79,000 clones; 78% were detected once. Less than 7% of the sample is taken by the ten largest. The specimen was PBMCs. The receptors come from a male donor in good health and CMV-seropositive.

The chain links TRBV6-1 to TRBJ2-2; D is undetermined. The CDR3 is made up of 14 amino acids. Deletions cut 5 bases from V and 3 bases from J, with 10 bases between. CDR1 and CDR2 (germline): MNHNS, SASEGT. The CDR3 loop reads CASSKAEHTGELFF. CDR3 coding DNA: TGTGCCAGCAGTAAGGCGGAACACACCGGGGAGCTGTTTTTT.

This rearrangement joins TRBV6-4 to TRBJ2-3; maybe TRBD1 (6 bases). The V and J ends lost 5 bases and 4 bases respectively, with 13 bases between them. This CDR3 region has 14 residues. Germline assignment: CDR1 MRHNA and CDR2 SNTAGT. DNA of the CDR3: TGTGCCAGCAGTTTAACAGGGTTAGCAGATACGCAGTATTTT. This gives the protein CASSLTGLADTQYF.

The rearrangement links TRBV30 to TRBJ2-3; 8 nucleotides agree with TRBD1. The J segment lost 2 bases and the V segment lost 3 bases, leaving 7 bases of the junction unmatched. The germline gives CDR1 GTSNPN, CDR2 SVGIG (reference sequence). This CDR3 is 15 amino acids long. CDR3 residues: CAWRTGGSDTDTQYF. The DNA of the CDR3 is TGTGCCTGGAGAACAGGGGGGAGCGACACAGATACGCAGTATTTT.

J is TRBJ2-1 and V is TRBV19; tentative D call: TRBD2 (6 bases). Germline CDR1 and CDR2: LNHDA and SQIVND (reference sequence). V gave up 1 base and J gave up 3 bases, with 7 bases separating them. CDR3 length: 14 residues. The CDR3 region is CASSIGLDYNEQFF. The DNA of the CDR3 is TGTGCCAGTAGTATAGGACTAGACTACAATGAGCAGTTCTTC.

The chain couples TRBV7-8 to TRBJ2-7, with 9 bases lining up with TRBD1. With V trimmed by 2 bases and J by 0 bases, 14 bases remained unmatched. Germline CDR1 is SGHVS and CDR2 is FQNEAQ. The CDR3 length is 19 residues. The CDR3 loop reads CASSLRRGQGRLSSYEQYF. The CDR3 DNA reads as TGTGCCAGCAGCTTAAGGAGAGGACAGGGGCGACTTAGCTCCTACGAGCAGTACTTC. The variable domain in full, with the rest retrieved from reference TRBV7-8 and TRBJ2-7, is GAGVSQSPRYKVAKRGQDVALRCDPISGHVSLFWYQQALGQGPEFLTYFQNEAQLDKSGLPSDRFFAERPEGSVSTLKIQRTQQEDSAVYLCASSLRRGQGRLSSYEQYFGPGTRLTVT.

The chain uses TRBV28 and TRBJ1-2; 8 nucleotides match TRBD1. V lost 9 bases and J lost 7; bases outside the gene matches: 4. CDR1 is MDHEN and CDR2 is SYDVKM in the germline V gene. The CDR3 runs to 11 residues. The CDR3 nucleotides read TGTGCCAGTACAGGGGGTAGTGGCTACACCTTC. This encodes CASTGGSGYTF.

V is TRBV19 and J is TRBJ2-7; D may be TRBD1 (6 bases). The CDR3 spans 16 residues. V was clipped by 5 bases and J by 2 bases, with 19 bases between them. Germline CDR1 and CDR2: LNHDA and SQIVND (reference sequence). CDR3 amino acids: CASSLTTGSVPYEQYF. The CDR3 DNA follows: TGTGCCAGTAGTCTCACGACAGGATCGGTTCCCTACGAGCAGTACTTC.

V usage is TRBV4-2 and J usage is TRBJ2-7, with TRBD2 matching 12 bases. Losses at the gene ends were 5 bases for V and 3 bases for J; bases not matched to a gene: 5. The length of the CDR3 is 15 residues. The germline gives CDR1 LGHNA, CDR2 YNFKEQ. The CDR3 spells CASSATSGGFYEQYF. The CDR3 DNA follows: TGTGCCAGCAGCGCAACTAGCGGGGGGTTCTACGAGCAGTACTTC.

The rearrangement uses TRBV6-4 and TRBJ2-1; TRBD1 aligns across 11 bases. Germline assignment: CDR1 MRHNA and CDR2 SNTAGT. The CDR3 totals 14 residues. The junction had 0 bases not matched to a gene; V was cut back by 2 bases and J by 6 bases. The CDR3 DNA is TGTGCCAGCAGTGACGGGACAGGGGGCAATGAGCAGTTCTTC. It is translated as CASSDGTGGNEQFF.

The gene calls are TRBV6-6 and TRBJ2-4, with 7 nucleotides matching TRBD2. Germline CDR1 MNHNY, CDR2 SVGAGI (reference sequence). J lost 12 bases, V lost 5 bases, and 13 bases had no gene match. The CDR3 runs to 14 residues. CDR3 region: CASSTWTRGEGQYF. For the CDR3, the DNA is TGTGCCAGCAGTACCTGGACTAGGGGAGAGGGTCAGTACTTC.

The chain employs TRBV7-9 and TRBJ1-3; D is perhaps TRBD1 (5 bases). The V end lost 2 bases, the J end lost 0 bases, and 20 bases lay between the germline ends. Germline values: CDR1 SEHNR, CDR2 FQNEAQ (reference sequence). The CDR3 has 19 amino acids. CDR3 in amino acids: CASSLTDSYRGNSGNTIYF. CDR3 sequence (DNA): TGTGCCAGCAGCTTAACAGACAGTTATAGGGGAAACTCTGGAAACACCATATATTTT.

The chain employs TRBV5-1 and TRBJ2-7; 9 bases fit TRBD2. In germline, CDR1 is SGHRS, CDR2 YFSETQ. V was pared by 0 bases and J by 1 base, with 2 bases of the junction left unmatched. This CDR3 has 15 residues. The CDR3 DNA follows: TGCGCCAGCAGCTTGGAGCTAGCGGGGTCCTACGAGCAGTACTTC. Amino acid sequence: CASSLELAGSYEQYF.

This clone was counted once. The chain joins TRBV2 to TRBJ2-1; D perhaps matches TRBD1 (6 bases). Trimming removed 10 bases at V and 7 bases at J, with 20 bases between. Germline CDR1 reads SNHLY; CDR2 reads FYNNEI. This CDR3 has 14 residues. The CDR3 DNA follows: TGTGCCACCTTTTACAGGGTCGTGAAGAATGAGCAGTTCTTC. Protein product: CATFYRVVKNEQFF.

A few counts support this clone. The rearrangement links TRBV7-9 to TRBJ2-7; 9 positions match TRBD1. V lost 5 bases, J lost 3 bases, and 17 bases stayed unmatched. This CDR3 has 18 amino acids. Germline V gene sequence: CDR1 SEHNR, CDR2 FQNEAQ (reference sequence). Here the CDR3 DNA reads TGTGCCAGCAGCACCTACCCACCAACTCGGGACAGGGACTACGAGCAGTACTTC. It translates to CASSTYPPTRDRDYEQYF.

The V and J genes are TRBV5-1 and TRBJ1-1; 7 nucleotides agree with TRBD1. The germline CDR1 and CDR2 sequences are SGHRS and YFSETQ. Trimming cost V 5 bases and J 0 bases; bases outside gene matches: 1. CDR3 length equals 13 residues. DNA of the CDR3: TGCGCCAGCAGGACAGGGCTGAACACTGAAGCTTTCTTT. It yields the protein CASRTGLNTEAFF.

This clone was picked up one time. The chain joins TRBV7-2 to TRBJ1-4, with D perhaps TRBD1 (6 bases). Germline CDR1 SGHTA, CDR2 FQGNSA. The CDR3 extends over 16 amino acids. V was trimmed by 3 bases and J by 0 bases, leaving 11 bases between them. CDR3 region: CASSLRQATTNEKLFF. CDR3 nucleotide sequence: TGTGCCAGCAGCTTGCGACAGGCTACAACTAATGAAAAACTGTTTTTT.

This sequence joins TRBV15 and TRBJ1-5; D might be TRBD1 (6 bases). The CDR3 has 16 residues. The V gene's germline CDR1 is LNHNV and CDR2 YYDKDF (reference sequence). Trimming pared 1 base from V and 1 base from J, leaving 11 bases between. CDR3 in DNA: TGTGCCACCAGCAGAGGGCGCAGGGGAAGCAATCAGCCCCAGCATTTT. Translation gives CATSRGRRGSNQPQHF.

The rearrangement uses TRBV18 and TRBJ2-7; TRBD1 is a possible D gene (5 bases). The CDR3 totals 14 residues. Germline lookup yields CDR1 KGHSH and CDR2 LQKENI. V lost 2 bases, J lost 6 bases, and 14 bases lay in between. CDR3 sequence: CASSPGAGVGEQYF. The CDR3 coding sequence is TGTGCCAGCTCACCAGGGGCTGGGGTGGGCGAGCAGTACTTC.

This clone is a singleton in its sample. The J gene is TRBJ1-6, the V gene TRBV5-1, with D unclear. CDR3 length equals 15 residues. The V gene's germline CDR1 is SGHRS and CDR2 YFSETQ. Trimming stripped 3 bases from V and 9 bases from J, with 16 bases between. The CDR3 is CASSYGSRARSPLHF. The DNA of the CDR3 is TGCGCCAGCAGCTACGGGAGCCGAGCACGTTCACCCCTCCACTTT.

The chain is built from TRBV28 and TRBJ1-2, with TRBD1 matching 8 bases. CDR3 size: 18 residues. Germline V gene lookup returns CDR1 MDHEN and CDR2 SYDVKM. The V and J ends lost 5 bases and 0 bases, in that order; junction bases with no gene match: 14. This CDR3 is CASSRQGTFQLANYGYTF. CDR3 nucleotide sequence: TGTGCCAGCAGTCGACAGGGGACGTTTCAACTGGCTAACTATGGCTACACCTTC.

The chain couples TRBV5-1 to TRBJ2-2; tentatively, D is TRBD2 (6 bases). CDR3 length: 15 amino acids. Germline CDR1 is SGHRS and CDR2 is YFSETQ. V gave up 0 bases and J gave up 0 bases, with 6 bases separating them. For the CDR3, the DNA is TGCGCCAGCAGCTTGGGGGGGGCGAACACCGGGGAGCTGTTTTTT. It specifies CASSLGGANTGELFF.

This clone occurred a few times. The rearrangement links TRBV2 to TRBJ1-1; D is unresolved. The CDR3 is 13 residues long. Trimming removed 2 bases from V and 3 bases from J, with 7 bases in between. Germline assignment: CDR1 SNHLY and CDR2 FYNNEI. In DNA, the CDR3 is TGTGCCAGCAGTGAATCCCGGGACACTGAAGCTTTCTTT. It encodes CASSESRDTEAFF.

The rearrangement joins TRBV19 to TRBJ2-1; 9 bases are shared with TRBD2. After removal of 1 base from V and 2 bases from J, the junction contained 3 bases not matched to a gene. Per germline, CDR1 LNHDA and CDR2 SQIVND (reference sequence). The CDR3 contains 16 residues. The CDR3 loop is CASSIGLAETYNEQFF. CDR3 in DNA: TGTGCCAGTAGTATAGGACTAGCGGAGACCTACAATGAGCAGTTCTTC.

This chain uses TRBV19 with TRBJ1-1; D might be TRBD1 (5 bases). CDR1 is LNHDA and CDR2 is SQIVND in the germline V gene (reference sequence). The CDR3 has 13 amino acids. V was cut by 3 bases and J by 4 bases, with 9 bases left in between. This chain's CDR3 is CASSMARVTEAFF. Here the CDR3 DNA reads TGTGCCAGTAGTATGGCCAGGGTCACTGAAGCTTTCTTT.

The chain has TRBV28 and TRBJ1-3; D unresolved. The CDR3 sequence is 14 residues long. Trimming stripped 6 bases from V and 4 bases from J, with 13 bases between. The V gene's germline CDR1 is MDHEN and CDR2 SYDVKM. The CDR3 here is CASSQDFVGNTIYF. CDR3 DNA sequence: TGTGCCAGCAGCCAGGACTTTGTGGGAAACACCATATATTTT.

The rearrangement uses TRBV28 and TRBJ1-2, with D perhaps matching TRBD1 (5 bases). The CDR3 consists of 13 residues. The ends were cut back, 10 bases at V and 8 bases at J, with 20 bases in the middle. Germline V gene lookup returns CDR1 MDHEN and CDR2 SYDVKM. The chain's CDR3 is CATVLSGILGYTF. The CDR3, as DNA: TGTGCCACCGTTCTATCAGGGATTTTGGGCTACACCTTC.

The chain is built from TRBV6-5 and TRBJ1-6, with D possibly TRBD1 on 5 matching bases. The CDR3 runs to 15 residues. Trimming pared 0 bases from V and 7 bases from J, leaving 10 bases between. CDR1 and CDR2 (germline): MNHEY, SVGAGI. The CDR3 bases are TGTGCCAGCAGTTACTCATACAGGACAAATTCACCCCTCCACTTT. This translates into CASSYSYRTNSPLHF.